The rows below give T cell receptor beta chains drawn from one sample of a study of human T cells and chemical hapten exposure. TCRdb redid the calling of the RACE reads with MiXCR, one entry per CDR3 protein. The sample has 65,000 to 95,000 distinct CDR3 sequences, about 8.6% seen once. The source material was whole blood. These receptors came from a female donor in good health. Some clones in this sample may be carry-over from other donors' samples. Both conserved end residues are part of each CDR3. A D gene is named only where the DNA matches it firmly. Some rows have no size entry. The others give once, few or many, or a class for an expanded clone.

abundance	v_gene	d_gene	j_gene	CDR3nt	CDR3aa
many	TRBV20-1	TRBD1	TRBJ2-7	TGCAGTGCTAGAGACCGGGACAGGCTGTTCGAGCAGTACTTC	CSARDRDRLFEQYF
few	TRBV7-6	.	TRBJ2-6	TGTGCCAGCAGCTTAGACCAGGGGATCAACGTCCTGACTTTC	CASSLDQGINVLTF
many	TRBV4-3	.	TRBJ1-1	TGCGCCAGCAGCCCATCGGCGACCCTGAACACTGAAGCTTTCTTT	CASSPSATLNTEAFF
few	TRBV30	TRBD1	TRBJ1-2	TGTGCCTGGACGACAGGGGGAGACTATGGCTACACCTTC	CAWTTGGDYGYTF
.	TRBV6-5	.	TRBJ1-5	TGTGCCAGCAGCCGCACCAACGATGCGTGGAATCAGCCCCAGCATTTT	CASSRTNDAWNQPQHF
many	TRBV27	.	TRBJ2-3	TGTGCCAGCAGCCCGAGCGGAGGGCGGGTGCGAGCAGATACGCAGTATTTT	CASSPSGGRVRADTQYF
many	TRBV18	TRBD2	TRBJ2-5	TGTGCCAGCTCACCTGCGGGGGGCCAAGAGACCCAGTACTTC	CASSPAGGQETQYF
.	TRBV20-1	.	TRBJ1-4	TGCAGTGCTAGAGCGGGAGAGATTAGGGAAAAACTGTTTTTT	CSARAGEIREKLFF
.	TRBV18	TRBD1	TRBJ2-7	TGTGCCAGCTCACCTAGGACAGGGATGTCCTACGAGCAGTACTTC	CASSPRTGMSYEQYF
many	TRBV6-2/TRBV6-3	.	TRBJ1-6	TGTGCCAGCAGTTACCCTGTCCGACAGGATAATTCACCCCTCCACTTT	CASSYPVRQDNSPLHF
many	TRBV7-6	.	TRBJ2-1	TGTGCCAGCAGCTTATCGCCTTCCGGGGATGAGCAGTTCTTC	CASSLSPSGDEQFF
.	TRBV27	.	TRBJ1-6	TGTGCCAGCAGTGGAACAGAGATTTCACCCCTCCACTTT	CASSGTEISPLHF
many	TRBV12-3/TRBV12-4	.	TRBJ1-5	TGTGCCAGCAGATCAACCGACACGAGCAATCAGCCCCAGCATTTT	CASRSTDTSNQPQHF
.	TRBV2	.	TRBJ1-3	TGTGCCAGCAGAGTGGAGATTGGAAACACCATATATTTT	CASRVEIGNTIYF
.	TRBV4-1	TRBD1	TRBJ1-1	TGCGCCAGCAGCCAAGCTCCTGACAGGGGGGCCACTGAAGCTTTCTTT	CASSQAPDRGATEAFF
many	TRBV12-3/TRBV12-4	TRBD1	TRBJ1-1	TGTGCCAGCAGTTTGGACAGGGGGCTTTGGAACACTGAAGCTTTCTTT	CASSLDRGLWNTEAFF
.	TRBV6-6	.	TRBJ2-1	TGTGCCAGCAGTTACTTGAGGGGGGGTGACAATGAGCAGTTCTTC	CASSYLRGGDNEQFF
many	TRBV6-5	TRBD2	TRBJ2-1	TGTGCCAGCAGTTATATAGCGGGGTACCACAATGAGCAGTTCTTC	CASSYIAGYHNEQFF
many	TRBV6-5	TRBD1	TRBJ2-3	TGTGCCAGCAGTCTGGGACAGGGGAGTTTAGATACGCAGTATTTT	CASSLGQGSLDTQYF
few	TRBV20-1	.	TRBJ1-5	TGCAGTGCCTACCAAAACAATCAGCCCCAGCATTTT	CSAYQNNQPQHF
many	TRBV13	.	TRBJ2-3	TGTGCCAGCAGCCGGACACTAGAAGGTATTCTGGATACGCAGTATTTT	CASSRTLEGILDTQYF
many	TRBV25-1	TRBD1	TRBJ1-1	TGTGCCAGCAGTGAGACGGTTGTCGGGACAGACACTGAAGCTTTCTTT	CASSETVVGTDTEAFF
few	TRBV20-1	TRBD2	TRBJ2-1	TGCAGTGCTAGAGACGTAGCGGGGAGCTCCTACAATGAGCAGTTCTTC	CSARDVAGSSYNEQFF
few	TRBV5-6	.	TRBJ1-6	TGTGCCAGCGCGGCGCGGGGTTCACCCCTCCACTTT	CASAARGSPLHF
many	TRBV18	TRBD2	TRBJ2-3	TGTGCCAGCTCACCACGGCGGACTAGCGGGGATACGCAGTATTTT	CASSPRRTSGDTQYF
.	TRBV12-3/TRBV12-4	.	TRBJ1-5	TGTGCCAGCAGCGCGCTCCTTGATCAGCCCCAGCATTTT	CASSALLDQPQHF
.	TRBV6-1	.	TRBJ2-7	TGTGCCAGCAGTGAAGAATGGGACACCTCCTACGAGCAGTACTTC	CASSEEWDTSYEQYF
many	TRBV13	TRBD2	TRBJ2-3	TGTGCCAGCACCCGACTAGCGGGGGGCTCCCCCACAGATACGCAGTATTTT	CASTRLAGGSPTDTQYF
.	TRBV19	TRBD1	TRBJ1-6	TGTGCCAGTAGTAGGGACAGGGATAATTCACCCCTCCACTTT	CASSRDRDNSPLHF
.	TRBV7-3	.	TRBJ1-1	TGTGCCAGCAGCTTATTGGCCCAGGGTTCCCAAGCTTTCTTT	CASSLLAQGSQAFF
.	TRBV5-1	.	TRBJ2-3	TGCGCCAGCAGCCATTCTAGCACAGATACGCAGTATTTT	CASSHSSTDTQYF
few	TRBV10-3	.	TRBJ2-3	TGTGCCATCAGTAAAACTAGAGATACGCAGTATTTT	CAISKTRDTQYF
few	TRBV20-1	.	TRBJ2-1	TGCAGTGCTAGAGAAAGGCCCCATCCCAAGCAGTTCTTC	CSARERPHPKQFF
few	TRBV2	.	TRBJ1-4	TGTGCCAGCAGGGGTACTACAGGGTCGAACGAAAAACTGTTTTTT	CASRGTTGSNEKLFF
many	TRBV6-6	TRBD1	TRBJ1-5	TGTGCCAGCAGTTATCCGAGACAGGGGGCTCTAGAGGGTAATAGCAATCAGCCCCAGCATTTT	CASSYPRQGALEGNSNQPQHF
many	TRBV7-2	TRBD1	TRBJ1-6	TGTGCCAGCAGCTTAGCGGGACAGGGGGGTTCGTCACCCCTCCACTTT	CASSLAGQGGSSPLHF
many	TRBV7-2	TRBD1	TRBJ2-7	TGTGCCAGCAGCTCGGACAGGTGGAGCTCCTACGAGCAGTACTTC	CASSSDRWSSYEQYF
.	TRBV24-1	.	TRBJ2-5	TGTGCCACCAGTGCCGGAAAACTAGGGTGGGGAGAGACCCAGTACTTC	CATSAGKLGWGETQYF
few	TRBV6-2/TRBV6-3	.	TRBJ2-3	TGTGCCAGCAGTTCCGGACGGGAGAGCACAGATACGCAGTATTTT	CASSSGRESTDTQYF
few	TRBV30	.	TRBJ2-7	TGTGCCTGGAGTGTATGGGGCGACGAGCAGTACTTC	CAWSVWGDEQYF